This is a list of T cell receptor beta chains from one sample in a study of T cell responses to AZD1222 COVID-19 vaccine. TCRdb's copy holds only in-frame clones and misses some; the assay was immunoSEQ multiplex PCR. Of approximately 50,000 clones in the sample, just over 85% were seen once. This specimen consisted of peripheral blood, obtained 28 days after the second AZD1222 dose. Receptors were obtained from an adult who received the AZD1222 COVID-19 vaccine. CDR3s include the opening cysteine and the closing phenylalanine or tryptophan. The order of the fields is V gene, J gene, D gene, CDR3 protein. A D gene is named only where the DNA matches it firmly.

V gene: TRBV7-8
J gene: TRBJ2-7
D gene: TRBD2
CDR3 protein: CASTVTSGRINEQYF

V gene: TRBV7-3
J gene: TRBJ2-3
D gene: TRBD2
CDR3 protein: CASSRSRLAGVGGTDTQYF

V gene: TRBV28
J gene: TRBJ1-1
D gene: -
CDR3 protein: CASKAGGNTEAFF

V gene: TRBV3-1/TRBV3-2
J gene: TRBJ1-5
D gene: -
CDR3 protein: CASSRSLGKNQPQHF

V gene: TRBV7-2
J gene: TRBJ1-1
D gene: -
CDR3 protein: CASSLIPLPGTEAFF

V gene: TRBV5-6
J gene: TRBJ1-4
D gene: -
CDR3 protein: CASSLGAQTTNEKLFF

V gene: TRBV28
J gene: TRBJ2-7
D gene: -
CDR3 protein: CASSLRQAPYEQYF

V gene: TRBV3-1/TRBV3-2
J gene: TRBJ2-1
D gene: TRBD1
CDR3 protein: CASSQWDRGYNEQFF

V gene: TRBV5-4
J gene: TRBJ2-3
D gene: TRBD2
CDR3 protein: CASSLRLAGGSTDTQYF

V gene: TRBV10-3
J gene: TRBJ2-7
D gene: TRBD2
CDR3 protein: CAISEGTRFHEQYF

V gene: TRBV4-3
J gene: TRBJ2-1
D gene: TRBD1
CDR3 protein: CASSQATGGNYNEQFF

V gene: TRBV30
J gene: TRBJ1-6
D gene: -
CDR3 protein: CAWSVKAPLHF

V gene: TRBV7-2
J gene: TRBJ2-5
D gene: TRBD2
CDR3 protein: CASSSRLAGGAETQYF

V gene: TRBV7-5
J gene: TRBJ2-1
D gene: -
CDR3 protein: CVRSLPAFPFRQGCTYNEQFF

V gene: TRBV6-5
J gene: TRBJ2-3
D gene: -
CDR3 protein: CASSYKRPKSSDTQYF

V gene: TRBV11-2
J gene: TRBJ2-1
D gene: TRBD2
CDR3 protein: CASSRGLADNEQFF

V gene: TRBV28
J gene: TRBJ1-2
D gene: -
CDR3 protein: CASSLAVYYGYTF